The rows below give T cell receptor beta chains drawn from one sample of a study of T cell responses to AZD1222 COVID-19 vaccine. Assay: immunoSEQ multiplex PCR; the TCRdb copy retains only in-frame clones and omits some. The sample consists of some 120,000 clones, 90% to 95% of them appearing once. Sequencing used peripheral blood, obtained on day 0 of AZD1222 vaccination. The origin of the receptors is an adult in good health. Each CDR3 is given with its conserved first and last residue. The order of the fields is CDR3 length, V gene, J gene, clone size, CDR3 protein. Rows may omit the clone size; those that give it use once, few, many or a size class.

16	TRBV11-2	TRBJ2-1	-	CASSLGFRAYDNEQFF
14	TRBV18	TRBJ2-7	-	CASSPPGIGREQYF
14	TRBV18	TRBJ2-7	-	CASSGGTAAYEQYF
11	TRBV25-1	TRBJ1-1	-	CASSALTEAFF
15	TRBV2	TRBJ2-1	-	CASSDFGVSYNEQFF
14	TRBV5-4	TRBJ1-1	-	CASSFSQENTEAFF
15	TRBV4-3	TRBJ2-2	-	CASSQERAGVGELFF
13	TRBV9	TRBJ1-5	few	CASSPQGNQPQHF
14	TRBV30	TRBJ1-1	-	CAWDWDSMNTEAFF
12	TRBV29-1	TRBJ2-1	-	CSVDILAGGQFF
13	TRBV27	TRBJ2-5	-	CASQNRERETQYF
16	TRBV5-1	TRBJ2-5	-	CASSLAGGGGQETQYF
12	TRBV12-3/TRBV12-4	TRBJ1-5	-	CASSIFGGPQHF
16	TRBV7-2	TRBJ2-1	-	CASSLVLGQGYNEQFF
13	TRBV27	TRBJ1-5	-	CASSLSGNQPQHF
15	TRBV25-1	TRBJ2-7	-	CASSESRGWPYEQYF
12	TRBV10-3	TRBJ1-4	-	CAISDGGGELFF
16	TRBV5-6	TRBJ2-1	-	CASSVAIGLANNEQFF
15	TRBV7-9	TRBJ1-2	-	CASSFIRDQTYGYTF
13	TRBV7-9	TRBJ2-2	-	CASTPRRTGELFF
12	TRBV5-1	TRBJ2-1	-	CASSFPGNEQFF
15	TRBV6-5	TRBJ1-2	-	CASLGQGRRGYGYTF
12	TRBV27	TRBJ1-1	-	CASSTGGTEAFF
15	TRBV6-5	TRBJ1-3	-	CASSIDRDYGNTIYF
13	TRBV5-1	TRBJ2-2	-	CASSLPGTGELFF
16	TRBV19	TRBJ2-5	-	CASSPRGLAPQETQYF
13	TRBV13	TRBJ2-7	-	CASSSGTDYEQYF
12	TRBV27	TRBJ2-1	-	CASSDPTNEQFF